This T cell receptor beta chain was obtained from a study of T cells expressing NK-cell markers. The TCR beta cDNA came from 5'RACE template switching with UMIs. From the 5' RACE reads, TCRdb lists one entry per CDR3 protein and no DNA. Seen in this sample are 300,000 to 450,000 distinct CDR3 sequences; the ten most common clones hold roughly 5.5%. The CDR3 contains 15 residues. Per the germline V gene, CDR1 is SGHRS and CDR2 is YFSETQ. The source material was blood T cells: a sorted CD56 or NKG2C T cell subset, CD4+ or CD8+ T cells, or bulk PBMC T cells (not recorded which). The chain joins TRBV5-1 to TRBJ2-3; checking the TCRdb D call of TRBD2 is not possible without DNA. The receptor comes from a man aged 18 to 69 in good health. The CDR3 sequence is CASSLESGGRDTQYF. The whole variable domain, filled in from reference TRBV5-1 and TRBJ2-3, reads KAGVTQTPRYLIKTRGQQVTLSCSPISGHRSVSWYQQTPGQGLQFLFEYFSETQRNKGNFPGRFSGRQFSNSRSEMNVSTLELGDSALYLCASSLESGGRDTQYFGPGTRLTVL.